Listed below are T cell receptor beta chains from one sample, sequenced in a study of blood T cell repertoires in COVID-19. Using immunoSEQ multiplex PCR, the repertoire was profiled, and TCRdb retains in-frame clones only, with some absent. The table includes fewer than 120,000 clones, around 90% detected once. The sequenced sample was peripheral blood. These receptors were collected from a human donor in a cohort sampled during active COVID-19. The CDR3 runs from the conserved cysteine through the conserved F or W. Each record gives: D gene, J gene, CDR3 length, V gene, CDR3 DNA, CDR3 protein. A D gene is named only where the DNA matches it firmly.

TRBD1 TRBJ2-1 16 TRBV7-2 TGTGCCAGCAGCCTCTTATACGACAGGGGAGGCAATGAGCAGTTCTTC CASSLLYDRGGNEQFF
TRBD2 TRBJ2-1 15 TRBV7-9 TGTGCCAGCAGCTTAAGCGGGGCCTACTACAATGAGCAGTTCTTC CASSLSGAYYNEQFF
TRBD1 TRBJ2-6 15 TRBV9 TGTGCCAGCAGCATGACAGGGGCTGGGGCCAACGTCCTGACTTTC CASSMTGAGANVLTF
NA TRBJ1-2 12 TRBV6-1 TGTGCCAGCAGTGAACCGGTCTTGGGCTACACCTTC CASSEPVLGYTF
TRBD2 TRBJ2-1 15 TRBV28 TGTGCCAGCAGTTTTGTAGCGGGGGTCCTCAATGAGCAGTTCTTC CASSFVAGVLNEQFF
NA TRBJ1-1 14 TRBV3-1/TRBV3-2 TGTGCCAGCAGCCAAGAGGGGGGTAATACTGAAGCTTTCTTT CASSQEGGNTEAFF
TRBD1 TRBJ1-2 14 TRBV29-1 TGCAGCGTTGAAAGGTGGCAGGGGGCTCGGGGCTACACCTTC CSVERWQGARGYTF
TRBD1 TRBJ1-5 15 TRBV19 TGTGCCAGTAGTGCATGGACAGGAGTCAATCAGCCCCAGCATTTT CASSAWTGVNQPQHF
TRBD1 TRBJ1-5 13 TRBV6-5 TGTGCCAGCAGTTACGACAGGGATCAGCCCCAGCATTTT CASSYDRDQPQHF
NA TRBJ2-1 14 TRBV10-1 TGCGCCAGCGAACCCCACCCTAGCGCGGTTATGGAGTTCTTC CASEPHPSAVMEFF
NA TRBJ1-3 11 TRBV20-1 TGCAGTGCTACGCGAGGAAACACCATATATTTT CSATRGNTIYF
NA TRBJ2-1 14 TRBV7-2 TGTGCCAGCAGCTTATTTCATCAGGGGGGTGAGCAGTTCTTC CASSLFHQGGEQFF
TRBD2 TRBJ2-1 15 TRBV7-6 TGTGCCAGCAGCCAACCGGGACTAGCGGGAGATGAGCAGTTCTTC CASSQPGLAGDEQFF
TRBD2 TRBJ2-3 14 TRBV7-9 TGTGCCAGCAGCCCTCTGGCGGGAGCGGATACGCAGTATTTT CASSPLAGADTQYF
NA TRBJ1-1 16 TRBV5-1 TGCGCCAGCAGCTTGGCCGGCAGGCGGGTTAGCACTGAAGCTTTCTTT CASSLAGRRVSTEAFF
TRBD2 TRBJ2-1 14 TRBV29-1 TGCAGCGTGCAACGACTAGCGGGATACAATGAGCAGTTCTTC CSVQRLAGYNEQFF
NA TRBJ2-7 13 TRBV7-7 TGTGCTAGCAGCCTAGGGACCCGGGGCGAGCAGTACTTC CASSLGTRGEQYF
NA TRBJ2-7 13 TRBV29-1 TGCAGCGTTGAATTGCAAAGTCCGGGGAATAGGTACTTC CSVELQSPGNRYF
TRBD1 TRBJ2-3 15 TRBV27 TGTGCCAGCAGTTTACTGGGACAGGGTCCAGATACGCAGTATTTT CASSLLGQGPDTQYF